Following are 13 T cell receptor beta chains from one sample sequenced in a study of blood T cell repertoires in COVID-19. Sequenced by immunoSEQ multiplex PCR; TCRdb stores in-frame clones only, minus some. The table records 200,000 to 300,000 clones, approximately 90% of them present only once. Input material: PBMCs or T cells enriched from blood (not recorded which). The receptor set was obtained from a woman between 40 and 55 years old with acute COVID-19.

In DNA, the CDR3 is TGTGCCAGCAGCGTAACCGGGGAACGAAACACCATATATTTT. Translated: CASSVTGERNTIYF. The rearrangement joins TRBV9 to TRBJ1-3; D unresolved. Trimming took off 1 base at V and 5 bases at J, with 10 bases between the two ends. The CDR3 runs 14 residues. The germline CDR1 and CDR2 sequences are SGDLS and YYNGEE. Using reference TRBV9 and TRBJ1-3 for the parts outside the CDR3, the full variable domain is DSGVTQTPKHLITATGQRVTLRCSPRSGDLSVYWYQQSLDQGLQFLIQYYNGEERAKGNILERFSAQQFPDLHSELNLSSLELGDSALYFCASSVTGERNTIYFGEGSWLTVV.

The genes are TRBV13 and TRBJ1-4; D unresolved. Germline CDR1 PRHDT, CDR2 FYEKMQ (reference sequence). V lost 0 bases and J 7 bases, leaving 12 bases between the germline ends. This CDR3 region has 15 residues. CDR3 region: CASSLGHSSSEKLFF. CDR3 sequence (DNA): TGTGCCAGCAGCTTAGGCCATTCTAGCTCTGAAAAACTGTTTTTT.

V usage is TRBV9 and J usage is TRBJ2-5; tentatively, D is TRBD2 (6 bases). From germline, CDR1 is SGDLS and CDR2 YYNGEE. V shed 3 bases and J shed 1 base, with 19 bases lying between them. This CDR3 region has 17 residues. The CDR3 bases are TGTGCCAGCAGCGCGGGGGACTCGTACTCCCTCCAAGAGACCCAGTACTTC. Translation gives CASSAGDSYSLQETQYF.

The chain joins TRBV7-8 to TRBJ2-7; D may be TRBD2 (6 bases). The germline V gene encodes CDR1 SGHVS and CDR2 FQNEAQ. This CDR3 spans 14 amino acids. Deletions cut 5 bases from V and 0 bases from J, with 11 bases between. The CDR3 is CASSRDGSSYEQYV. As DNA, the CDR3 is TGTGCCAGCAGCCGGGACGGGAGCTCCTACGAGCAGTACGTC.

The chain recombines TRBV3-1 (or the pseudogene TRBV3-2) with TRBJ2-2, with 9 bases fitting TRBD1. CDR3 size: 14 residues. J lost 5 bases, V lost 4 bases, and 2 bases had no gene match. CDR1 is LGHDT and CDR2 is YNNKEL in the germline V gene (reference sequence). CDR3 region: CASSRTGDTGELFF. The CDR3 region has the DNA TGTGCCAGCAGCCGGACAGGGGATACCGGGGAGCTGTTTTTT.

This chain joins TRBV19 and TRBJ2-1, with D tentatively TRBD2 (6 bases). CDR1 is LNHDA, CDR2 SQIVND, per germline (reference sequence). There are 13 residues in the CDR3. Between the trimmed V and J ends, which lost 0 bases and 9 bases, there was a span of 9 bases. Here the CDR3 DNA reads TGTGCCAGTAGTATAGACCGGGACTTTGAGCAGTTCTTC. Its protein is CASSIDRDFEQFF.

The chain combines TRBV3-1 (or the pseudogene TRBV3-2) with TRBJ2-1, with D maybe TRBD2 (5 bases). CDR1 is LGHDT, CDR2 YNNKEL, per germline (reference sequence). V was pared by 4 bases and J by 7 bases, with 17 bases between. The CDR3 is made up of 15 amino acids. The CDR3 bases are TGTGCCAGCAGCCCCCAGCCGCTCACGGGGAATGAGCAGTTCTTC. Its translation is CASSPQPLTGNEQFF.

The gene calls are TRBV5-6 and TRBJ2-3; 7 nucleotides line up with TRBD1. The CDR3 is 16 residues long. From germline, CDR1 is SGHDT and CDR2 YYEEEE. The CDR3 protein is CGSRVWGQTSTDTQYF. The DNA of the CDR3 is TGTGGCTCTAGGGTGTGGGGACAGACTAGCACAGATACGCAGTATTTT.

The chain uses TRBV28 and TRBJ1-5; D perhaps matches TRBD1 (5 bases). From germline, CDR1 is MDHEN and CDR2 SYDVKM. Trimming took 4 bases from V and 6 from J, leaving 37 bases between them. This CDR3 has 22 residues. The CDR3 reads CASSSFYFSGDAIHLFLQPQHF. CDR3 DNA sequence: TGTGCCAGCAGTTCTTTTTATTTCTCGGGGGACGCCATCCATTTGTTCCTTCAGCCCCAGCATTTT.

The gene calls are TRBV7-9 and TRBJ2-3; no definite D call. V was cut by 0 bases and J by 4 bases, with 5 bases left in between. This CDR3 has 13 residues. Per the germline V gene, CDR1 is SEHNR and CDR2 is FQNEAQ (reference sequence). CDR3 coding DNA: TGTGCCAGCAGCTTAGCTGTAGCAGATACGCAGTATTTT. Encoded protein: CASSLAVADTQYF.

The chain employs TRBV27 and TRBJ1-6; 7 bases match TRBD1. Germline CDR1 reads MNHEY; CDR2 reads SMNVEV (reference sequence). J gave up 9 bases and V 2 bases, and 7 bases lay outside the gene matches. The CDR3 sequence is 15 residues long. As DNA, the CDR3 is TGTGCCAGCAGTTTAAACCGACAGGGTGGTTCACCCCTCCACTTT. Translating gives CASSLNRQGGSPLHF.

CDR3 nucleotides: TGTGCCAGCAGCTTGACTAGCGAGCCCTACGAGCAGTACTTC. Residues: CASSLTSEPYEQYF. V gene TRBV5-6 combines with J gene TRBJ2-7; 7 bases agree with TRBD2. The trim removed 1 base at V and 2 bases at J, leaving 3 bases unmatched. From germline, CDR1 is SGHDT and CDR2 YYEEEE. There are 14 residues in the CDR3.

This clone appeared a few times. The gene calls are TRBV7-6 and TRBJ1-2; 7 positions match TRBD1. This CDR3 is 15 amino acids long. V was clipped by 4 bases and J by 2 bases; unmatched bases: 7. Germline V gene data show CDR1 as SGHVS and CDR2 as FNYEAQ. The CDR3, as DNA: TGTGCCAGCAGCTACCGGGACAGCCCAAACTATGGCTACACCTTC. It specifies CASSYRDSPNYGYTF. Drawing the rest from reference TRBV7-6 and TRBJ1-2, the complete variable domain is GAGVSQSPRYKVTKRGQDVALRCDPISGHVSLYWYRQALGQGPEFLTYFNYEAQQDKSGLPNDRFSAERPEGSISTLTIQRTEQRDSAMYRCASSYRDSPNYGYTFGSGTRLTVV.